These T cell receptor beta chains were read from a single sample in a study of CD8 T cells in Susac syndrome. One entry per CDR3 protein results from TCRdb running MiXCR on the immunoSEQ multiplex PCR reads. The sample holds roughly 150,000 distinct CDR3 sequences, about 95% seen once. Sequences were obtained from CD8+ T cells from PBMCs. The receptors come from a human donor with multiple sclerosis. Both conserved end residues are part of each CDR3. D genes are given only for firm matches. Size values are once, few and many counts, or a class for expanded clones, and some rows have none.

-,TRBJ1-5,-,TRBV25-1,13,TGTGCCAGCAGTGAAGGTAGGGGCCAGCCCCAGCATTTT,CASSEGRGQPQHF
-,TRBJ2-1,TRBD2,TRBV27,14,TGTGCCAGCAAGACGTGGAGCGGGGGGAATGAGCAGTTCTTC,CASKTWSGGNEQFF
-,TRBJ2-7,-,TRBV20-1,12,TGCAGTGCCCAGGGCAGGGAGATCGAGCAGTACTTC,CSAQGREIEQYF
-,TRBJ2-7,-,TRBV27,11,TGTGCCACGGGTCGGTACTACGAGCAGTACTTC,CATGRYYEQYF
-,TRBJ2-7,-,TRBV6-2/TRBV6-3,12,TGTGCCAGCAGTTACACCCCCGACGAGCAGTACTTC,CASSYTPDEQYF
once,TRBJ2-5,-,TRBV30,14,TGTGCCTGGGGGAGCACAGTGCTACAAGAGACCCAGTACTTC,CAWGSTVLQETQYF
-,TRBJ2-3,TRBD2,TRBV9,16,TGTGCCAGCAGCGCTCTTAGCGGGAAACGCACAGATACGCAGTATTTT,CASSALSGKRTDTQYF
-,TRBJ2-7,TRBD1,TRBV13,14,TGTGCCAGCAGCCGTGACAGGGTTCCCTACGAGCAGTACTTC,CASSRDRVPYEQYF
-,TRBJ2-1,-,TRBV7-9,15,TGTGCCAGCAGCATCTCAGGGAACTCCTACAATGAGCAGTTCTTC,CASSISGNSYNEQFF
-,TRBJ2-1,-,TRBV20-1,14,TGCAGTGCTCCAGACACCGCCAACTACAATGAGCAGTTCTTC,CSAPDTANYNEQFF
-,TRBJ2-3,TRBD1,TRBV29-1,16,TGCAGCGTTGAAGCCGGACAGGGTAGGGGCACAGATACGCAGTATTTT,CSVEAGQGRGTDTQYF
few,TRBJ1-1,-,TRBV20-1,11,TGCAGTGCTAGATTGAACACTGAAGCTTTCTTT,CSARLNTEAFF
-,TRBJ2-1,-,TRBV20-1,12,TGCAGTGCTAGAGAAGGGTACAATGAGCAGTTCTTC,CSAREGYNEQFF
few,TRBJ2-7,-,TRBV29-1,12,TGCAGCGCAGTGACAGGATCGCGGGAGCAGTACTTC,CSAVTGSREQYF
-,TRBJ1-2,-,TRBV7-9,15,TGTGCCAGCAGCTTAGTCCAGGGCGGAGACTATGGCTACACCTTC,CASSLVQGGDYGYTF
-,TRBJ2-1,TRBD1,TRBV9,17,TGTGCCAGCAGCGAAAACCAACAGGGGCCGCTCTCAAGTGAGCAGTTCTTC,CASSENQQGPLSSEQFF
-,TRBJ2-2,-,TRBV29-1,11,TGCAGCGTACCCGGGGCCGGGGAGCTGTTTTTT,CSVPGAGELFF
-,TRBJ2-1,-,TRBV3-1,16,TGTGCCAGCAGCCGAGCCTTGGGCGGGGATGACAATGAGCAGTTCTTC,CASSRALGGDDNEQFF
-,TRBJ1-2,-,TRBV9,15,TGTGCCAGCAGCGTAACCGGGACTACCGAATATGGCTACACCTTC,CASSVTGTTEYGYTF
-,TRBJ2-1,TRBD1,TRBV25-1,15,TGTGCCAGCAGTGTATCCGGGACAGGCCAAGGTGAGCAGTTCTTC,CASSVSGTGQGEQFF
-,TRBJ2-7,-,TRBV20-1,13,TGCAGTGCTAGGGGCGACAGGTTCTACGAGCAGTACTTC,CSARGDRFYEQYF
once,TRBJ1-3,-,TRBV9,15,TGTGCCAGCAGCGGTGGGGAGGGCACTGGAAACACCATATATTTT,CASSGGEGTGNTIYF
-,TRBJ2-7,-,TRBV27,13,TGTGCCAGCACCGGTACAGTATCCTACGAGCAGTACTTC,CASTGTVSYEQYF
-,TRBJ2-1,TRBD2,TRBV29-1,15,TGCAGCGTTGAAGAAACGGGGGGGCCGCTTTCTGAGCAGTTCTTC,CSVEETGGPLSEQFF
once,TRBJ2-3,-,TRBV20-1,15,TGCAGTGCTAGGGGTCCGGCGGGGCGCACAGATACGCAGTATTTT,CSARGPAGRTDTQYF
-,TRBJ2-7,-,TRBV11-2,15,TGTGCCAGCAGTCCCACGTTGACTAGTACATACGAGCAGTACTTC,CASSPTLTSTYEQYF
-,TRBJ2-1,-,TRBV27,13,TGTGCCAGCAGTGTCCGGGGTCGGAATGAGCAGTTCTTC,CASSVRGRNEQFF
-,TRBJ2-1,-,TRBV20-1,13,TGCAGTGCTAGAGAAGACAGGACCGATGAGCAGTTCTTC,CSAREDRTDEQFF
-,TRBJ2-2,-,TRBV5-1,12,TGCGCCAGCAGCTTTTCTTCCGGGGAGCTGTTTTTT,CASSFSSGELFF
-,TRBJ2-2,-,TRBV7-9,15,TGTGCCAGCAGCCCCGCCCTAGAGGGGGCCGGGGAGCTGTTTTTT,CASSPALEGAGELFF
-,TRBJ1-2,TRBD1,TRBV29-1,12,TGCAGCTCTGAGGGGGCGGAGGGTGGCTACACCTTC,CSSEGAEGGYTF
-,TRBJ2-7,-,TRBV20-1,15,TGCAGTGCTAGACAGGTTGGGCAGTTTAACTACGAGCAGTACTTC,CSARQVGQFNYEQYF
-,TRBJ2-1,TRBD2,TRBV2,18,TGTGCCAGCAAAGTGGGAACCCTAGCGGGGGGGTCCTACAATGAGCAGTTCTTC,CASKVGTLAGGSYNEQFF
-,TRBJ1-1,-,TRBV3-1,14,TGTGCCAGCAGCCCGGTCGGGGTAGACACTGAAGCTTTCTTT,CASSPVGVDTEAFF
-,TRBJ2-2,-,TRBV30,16,-,CVLAQENESNTGELFF
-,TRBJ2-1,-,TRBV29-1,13,TGCAGCGTTGAATACGGGGGCAACAATGAGCAGTTCTTC,CSVEYGGNNEQFF
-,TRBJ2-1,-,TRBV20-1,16,TGCAGTGCTAGTGGCTTGATGAGGGTAAAGTTGGGTGAGCAGTTCTTC,CSASGLMRVKLGEQFF